The T cell receptor (beta chain) described here comes from a study of blood T cells in healthy people across ages. Healthy individuals of Caucasian origin from Russia, aged about 6 to 95, served as donors. Together with a sample-barcoded 5' primer, a J-beta primer mix was included in a second PCR lasting 7 to 11 cycles. TCRdb independently ran MiXCR on the 5' RACE reads; one entry per CDR3 protein. The sample lists more than 650,000 distinct CDR3 sequences, 20% to 25% seen once, with 22% in the top ten. CDR3 length: 14 amino acids. Trimming took off 3 bases at V and 5 bases at J, with 11 bases between the two ends. The V gene's germline CDR1 is LNHDA and CDR2 SQIVND (reference sequence).

The origin of this receptor is a man in his 70s in good health. The gene calls are TRBV19 and TRBJ1-5; no reliable D call. Sequencing was carried out using blood. CDR3 nucleotide sequence: TGTGCCAGTAGTATCGGAGCAGACCATCAGCCCCAGCATTTT. Translating gives CASSIGADHQPQHF.